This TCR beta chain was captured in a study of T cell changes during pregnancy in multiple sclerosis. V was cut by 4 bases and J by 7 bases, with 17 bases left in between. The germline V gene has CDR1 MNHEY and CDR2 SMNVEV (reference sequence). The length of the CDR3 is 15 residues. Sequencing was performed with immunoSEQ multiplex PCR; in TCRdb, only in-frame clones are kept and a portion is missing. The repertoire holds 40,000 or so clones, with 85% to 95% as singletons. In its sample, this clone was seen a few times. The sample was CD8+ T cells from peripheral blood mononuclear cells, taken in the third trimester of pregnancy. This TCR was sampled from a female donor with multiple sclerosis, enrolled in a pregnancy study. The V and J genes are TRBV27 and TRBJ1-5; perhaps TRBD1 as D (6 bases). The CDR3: CASSYSGTTGQPQHF. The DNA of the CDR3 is TGTGCCAGCAGTTACTCGGGGACAACCGGGCAGCCCCAGCATTTT.